The 30 T cell receptor beta chains reported below all come from one sample, sequenced in a study of cytomegalovirus exposure and HLA in healthy donors. This PCR relied on a set of 60 Vbeta primers and 13 Jbeta primers. The method was immunoSEQ multiplex PCR; TCRdb's version includes in-frame clones alone and lacks a portion of them. The sample lists around 130,000 clones; roughly 70% were seen once. Sequences were obtained from PBMCs. These receptors all come from a woman aged 35 to 49 in good health and CMV-seropositive.

V and J are TRBV5-6 and TRBJ1-2, with no clear D. The CDR3 covers 15 residues. Germline CDR1 and CDR2: SGHDT and YYEEEE. V dropped 1 base and J dropped 2 bases, with 12 bases sitting between them. Here the CDR3 DNA reads TGTGCCAGCAGCTTGCCGGTTGCGGGGAACTATGGCTACACCTTC. Its protein is CASSLPVAGNYGYTF. Combining the CDR3 with reference TRBV5-6 and TRBJ1-2 gives the whole variable domain DAGVTQSPTHLIKTRGQQVTLRCSPKSGHDTVSWYQQALGQGPQFIFQYYEEEERQRGNFPDRFSGHQFPNYSSELNVNALLLGDSALYLCASSLPVAGNYGYTFGSGTRLTVV.

The chain uses TRBV30 and TRBJ2-5, with D perhaps TRBD1 (5 bases). The length of the CDR3 is 11 residues. Germline lookup yields CDR1 GTSNPN and CDR2 SVGIG (reference sequence). V shed 5 bases and J shed 3 bases, with 7 bases lying between them. The CDR3 sequence is CAWATEETQYF. CDR3 sequence (DNA): TGTGCCTGGGCGACAGAAGAGACCCAGTACTTC.

The V call is TRBV5-5, the J call TRBJ2-7; possibly TRBD1 for D (5 bases). V shed 4 bases and J shed 4 bases, with 15 bases lying between them. The CDR3 totals 14 residues. CDR1 is SGHKS, CDR2 YYEKEE, per germline (reference sequence). CDR3 protein: CASSPDGARYEQYF. CDR3 nucleotides: TGTGCCAGCAGCCCCGATGGGGCTCGTTACGAGCAGTACTTC.

The V and J genes are TRBV5-4 and TRBJ2-1, with D tentatively TRBD2 (6 bases). With 2 bases removed from V and 10 bases from J, the gap between germline ends came to 13 bases. The CDR3 length is 13 residues. Per the germline V gene, CDR1 is SGHNT and CDR2 is YYREEE (reference sequence). The CDR3 sequence: CASSLLAPEEQFF. The CDR3, as DNA: TGTGCCAGCAGCTTACTAGCTCCCGAAGAGCAGTTCTTC.

The V and J genes are TRBV2 and TRBJ2-4; D perhaps matches TRBD2 (6 bases). V lost 8 bases and J 2 bases, leaving 10 bases between the germline ends. The CDR3 loop spans 13 amino acids. Germline CDR1 SNHLY, CDR2 FYNNEI. The CDR3, as DNA: TGTGCCAGCGGTGGAGGGCCCAAAAACATTCAGTACTTC. Encoded protein: CASGGGPKNIQYF.

The gene calls are TRBV20-1 and TRBJ2-7; D is possibly TRBD2 (5 bases). Trimming left V 6 bases short and J 5 bases short, with 11 bases between. Germline-derived CDR1 and CDR2 are DFQATT and SNEGSKA (reference sequence). This CDR3 spans 11 amino acids. As DNA, the CDR3 is TGCAGTGCGGACTTCGGCGACGAGCAGTACTTC. This gives the protein CSADFGDEQYF.

V usage is TRBV10-3 and J usage is TRBJ2-3; TRBD1 agrees at 12 bases. The germline CDR1 and CDR2 sequences are ENHRY and SYGVKD. The CDR3 is 16 amino acids. V shed 9 bases, J shed 7 bases, and the junction held 14 bases outside the gene matches. The DNA of the CDR3 is TGTGCCATTAAACCCGGGACAGGGGGCGAGGGAAATACGCAGTATTTT. This codes for CAIKPGTGGEGNTQYF.

There are a few counts of this clone. J is TRBJ1-1 and V is TRBV5-1, with D unresolved. Trimming removed 0 bases from V and 0 bases from J, with 12 bases in between. The CDR3 length is 16 residues. The germline V gene encodes CDR1 SGHRS and CDR2 YFSETQ. The CDR3: CASSLGRGRMNTEAFF. The DNA of the CDR3 is TGCGCCAGCAGCTTGGGGCGGGGTAGAATGAACACTGAAGCTTTCTTT. The whole variable domain, remainder taken from reference TRBV5-1 and TRBJ1-1, is KAGVTQTPRYLIKTRGQQVTLSCSPISGHRSVSWYQQTPGQGLQFLFEYFSETQRNKGNFPGRFSGRQFSNSRSEMNVSTLELGDSALYLCASSLGRGRMNTEAFFGQGTRLTVV.

This clone has only a few counts. This chain joins TRBV4-1 and TRBJ1-6, with 7 positions matching TRBD1. This CDR3 comprises 13 residues. The trim removed 4 bases at V and 8 bases at J, leaving 2 bases unmatched. Per the germline V gene, CDR1 is MGHRA and CDR2 is YSYEKL. The CDR3 DNA reads TGCGCCAGCAGCCGCGACAGGGATTCACCCCTCCACTTT. It yields the protein CASSRDRDSPLHF.

A word on this clone: Other DNA sequences within the sample encode an identical CDR3. The chain recombines TRBV5-4 with TRBJ1-2; weak D call: TRBD1 (5 bases). Germline values: CDR1 SGHNT, CDR2 YYREEE (reference sequence). The CDR3 has 14 amino acids. V was clipped by 5 bases and J by 4 bases, with 15 bases between them. The DNA of the CDR3 is TGTGCCAGCAGTTTAACAGGAACTCTCTATGGCTACACCTTC. Protein: CASSLTGTLYGYTF. Full variable domain (missing parts from reference TRBV5-4 and TRBJ1-2): ETGVTQSPTHLIKTRGQQVTLRCSSQSGHNTVSWYQQALGQGPQFIFQYYREEENGRGNFPPRFSGLQFPNYSSELNVNALELDDSALYLCASSLTGTLYGYTFGSGTRLTVV.

This clone was picked up a small number of times. J is TRBJ2-1 and V is TRBV9; D is perhaps TRBD2 (6 bases). The CDR3 spans 17 residues. The V and J ends lost 0 bases and 1 base respectively, with 14 bases between them. Germline CDR1 and CDR2: SGDLS and YYNGEE. This CDR3 reads CASSVDNAGISYNEQFF. The CDR3 coding sequence is TGTGCCAGCAGCGTAGACAATGCGGGAATTTCCTACAATGAGCAGTTCTTC.

V gene TRBV19 combines with J gene TRBJ1-4; the D gene is possibly TRBD1 (6 bases). This CDR3 is built from 15 residues. Germline V CDR1 and CDR2: LNHDA, SQIVND (reference sequence). Trimming cost V 8 bases and J 3 bases, with 16 bases left between them. The DNA of the CDR3 is TGTGCCAGTTACCAGGGGAGCCCGGCTAATGAAAAACTGTTTTTT. Translated, it gives CASYQGSPANEKLFF.

CDR3 amino acids: CASSWRGGSNQPQHF. The DNA of the CDR3 is TGTGCCAGCAGTTGGAGGGGGGGTAGCAATCAGCCCCAGCATTTT. The chain carries TRBV28 and TRBJ1-5, with D maybe TRBD1 (6 bases). CDR1 and CDR2 (germline): MDHEN, SYDVKM. V lost 4 bases and J lost 0, with 10 bases in between. The CDR3 is 15 amino acids.

The chain is built from TRBV2 and TRBJ2-7, with a tentative D call TRBD2 (6 bases). CDR3 length: 12 amino acids. Germline values: CDR1 SNHLY, CDR2 FYNNEI. V was cut by 8 bases and J by 6 bases, with 14 bases left in between. Written as DNA, the CDR3 is TGTGCCAGCCGTCCCGGGAGCTTCGAGCAGTACTTC. Its translation is CASRPGSFEQYF.

The rearrangement uses TRBV2 and TRBJ2-1, with 8 bases identical to TRBD2. The trim removed 6 bases at V and 2 bases at J, leaving 6 bases unmatched. The CDR3 contains 15 residues. Looked up from germline, CDR1 is SNHLY and CDR2 is FYNNEI. The CDR3 DNA reads TGTGCCAGCAGGTTCACTAGCGGAACCTACAATGAGCAGTTCTTC. As protein: CASRFTSGTYNEQFF.

J is TRBJ2-2 and V is TRBV6-5; 10 bases are a match to TRBD2. CDR1 and CDR2 (germline): MNHEY, SVGAGI. The CDR3 is made up of 15 amino acids. Trimming took 5 bases from V and 5 from J; bases not matched to a gene: 5. The CDR3 reads CASSAGTSVTGELFF. The CDR3 region has the DNA TGTGCCAGCAGTGCCGGGACTAGCGTTACCGGGGAGCTGTTTTTT.

This rearrangement joins TRBV30 to TRBJ1-1; 8 bases are shared with TRBD1. Germline loops: CDR1 GTSNPN, CDR2 SVGIG (reference sequence). The ends lost 2 bases at V and 3 bases at J; junction bases unmatched: 11. This CDR3 is built from 16 residues. Written as DNA, the CDR3 is TGTGCCTGGAGTTCCCCTCGGACAGGGAGGGACACTGAAGCTTTCTTT. Translation: CAWSSPRTGRDTEAFF. Together with reference TRBV30 and TRBJ1-1, the CDR3 gives the full variable domain: SQTIHQWPATLVQPVGSPLSLECTVEGTSNPNLYWYRQAAGRGLQLLFYSVGIGQISSEVPQNLSASRPQDRQFILSSKKLLLSDSGFYLCAWSSPRTGRDTEAFFGQGTRLTVV.

This clone was counted once. V and J are TRBV7-2 and TRBJ2-5, with D perhaps TRBD1 (6 bases). The end of the DNA is better explained by TRBJ2-7, so the J call may be wrong. Germline loops: CDR1 SGHTA, CDR2 FQGNSA. The CDR3 has 12 amino acids. CDR3 amino acids: CASRTGNYEQYF. In nucleotides, the CDR3 is TGTGCCTCTCGAACAGGGAACTACGAGCAGTACTTC.

The V and J genes are TRBV13 and TRBJ2-7, with D possibly matching TRBD1 (5 bases). The length of the CDR3 is 14 residues. Between the trimmed V and J ends, which lost 2 bases and 6 bases, there was a span of 14 bases. Per germline, CDR1 PRHDT and CDR2 FYEKMQ (reference sequence). CDR3: CASSLPRDRVEQYF. The CDR3 coding sequence is TGTGCCAGCAGCTTACCCAGGGATAGGGTCGAGCAGTACTTC.

The gene calls are TRBV5-1 and TRBJ2-7; 8 bases map to TRBD1. Germline V gives CDR1 SGHRS, CDR2 YFSETQ. The CDR3 runs 15 residues. The V gene end was trimmed by 4 bases and the J gene end by 5 bases; junction bases not matched to a gene: 11. The CDR3 DNA is TGCGCCAGCAGCGTTGACGGATCAGGGGGCAACGAGCAGTACTTC. It codes for CASSVDGSGGNEQYF.

The chain couples TRBV5-6 to TRBJ1-1; 12 bases fit TRBD1. Germline V gives CDR1 SGHDT, CDR2 YYEEEE. The CDR3 contains 16 residues. V trimming: 2 bases; J trimming: 5 bases; junction bases outside the gene matches: 7. The CDR3 DNA reads as TGTGCCAGCAGCTTCCGGGACAGGGGGCAGAGAACTGAAGCTTTCTTT. The encoded protein is CASSFRDRGQRTEAFF. The full variable domain, its missing parts supplied by reference TRBV5-6 and TRBJ1-1, is DAGVTQSPTHLIKTRGQQVTLRCSPKSGHDTVSWYQQALGQGPQFIFQYYEEEERQRGNFPDRFSGHQFPNYSSELNVNALLLGDSALYLCASSFRDRGQRTEAFFGQGTRLTVV.

This chain connects TRBV27 to TRBJ1-2; 7 nucleotides match TRBD1. From germline, CDR1 is MNHEY and CDR2 SMNVEV (reference sequence). The trim removed 4 bases at V and 0 bases at J, leaving 11 bases unmatched. The CDR3 extends over 17 amino acids. CDR3 region: CASSYEQGGDANYGYTF. The CDR3 nucleotides are TGTGCCAGCAGTTATGAGCAGGGGGGTGATGCTAACTATGGCTACACCTTC.

The chain combines TRBV29-1 with TRBJ2-3; no clear D. The germline gives CDR1 SQVTM, CDR2 ANQGSEA. Trimming took off 5 bases at V and 0 bases at J, with 9 bases between the two ends. The CDR3 sequence is 13 residues long. CDR3 bases: TGCAGCGTTATCTACCCAAGCACAGATACGCAGTATTTT. It encodes CSVIYPSTDTQYF.

The chain couples TRBV30 to TRBJ2-7; D perhaps matches TRBD2 (6 bases). From germline, CDR1 is GTSNPN and CDR2 SVGIG (reference sequence). CDR3 length equals 12 residues. The V gene lost 2 bases and the J gene lost 2 bases, with 7 bases spanning the gap. The CDR3 spells CAWSTGAYEQYF. The CDR3 nucleotides read TGTGCCTGGAGTACGGGGGCCTACGAGCAGTACTTC.

This clone has a handful of counts. The chain combines TRBV5-1 with TRBJ2-1; 7 bases are shared with TRBD2. CDR1 is SGHRS, CDR2 YFSETQ, per germline. This CDR3 spans 15 amino acids. V trimming: 6 bases; J trimming: 5 bases; junction bases outside the gene matches: 11. CDR3 amino acids: CASNTLAGADNEQFF. The CDR3 bases are TGCGCCAGCAATACCTTAGCGGGCGCCGACAATGAGCAGTTCTTC.

Only a few counts were recorded for this clone. This chain joins TRBV19 and TRBJ1-1; no reliable D call. V was clipped by 4 bases and J by 1 base, with 7 bases between them. The CDR3 loop spans 13 amino acids. The germline V gene has CDR1 LNHDA and CDR2 SQIVND (reference sequence). The CDR3 is CASSTNRNTEAFF. The CDR3 DNA reads as TGTGCCAGTAGTACCAACAGGAACACTGAAGCTTTCTTT.

V usage is TRBV30 and J usage is TRBJ2-1, with 13 bases identical to TRBD2. Looked up from germline, CDR1 is GTSNPN and CDR2 is SVGIG (reference sequence). The CDR3 sequence is 23 residues long. The trim removed 3 bases at V and 0 bases at J, leaving 23 bases unmatched. The CDR3 nucleotides read TGTGCCTGGAGGAGATTCGGGACTAGCGGGAATAGGGGACCGTTGAGCTCCTACAATGAGCAGTTCTTC. It encodes CAWRRFGTSGNRGPLSSYNEQFF.

This chain connects TRBV5-8 to TRBJ1-6; perhaps TRBD1 as D (6 bases). CDR1 and CDR2 from the germline V gene are SGHTS and YDEGEE. This CDR3 has 15 amino acids. Trimming removed 0 bases at V and 7 bases at J, with 11 bases between. CDR3 coding DNA: TGTGCCAGCAGCTTGGGTCACAGGGTGAATTCACCCCTCCACTTT. This codes for CASSLGHRVNSPLHF.

The CDR3 nucleotides read TGTGCCTGGACCATCCGCCGCGGAGACACTGAAGCTTTCTTT. Translation: CAWTIRRGDTEAFF. This sequence joins TRBV30 and TRBJ1-1; D is undetermined. The CDR3 has 14 amino acids. Trimming left V 4 bases short and J 3 bases short, with 15 bases between. CDR1 and CDR2 from the germline V gene are GTSNPN and SVGIG (reference sequence).

The J gene is TRBJ1-2, the V gene TRBV9, with TRBD1 matching over 9 bases. J gave up 2 bases and V 0 bases, and 5 bases lay outside the gene matches. The CDR3 is 16 residues long. Germline V CDR1 and CDR2: SGDLS, YYNGEE. CDR3 DNA: TGTGCCAGCAGCGTAGAGTCGGGACAGGGAAACTATGGCTACACCTTC. The encoded protein is CASSVESGQGNYGYTF.